The clone carrying this T cell receptor (beta chain) was detected ten times or more. Unique molecular identifiers were included in an RNA-based 3' RACE TCR library. MiXCR was run by TCRdb on the 3' RACE reads, yielding one entry per CDR3 protein. There are under 50,000 distinct CDR3 sequences in the sample; 4.3% occur only once, and 0.7% lies in the top ten. As to treatment: PENTA 11 planned treatment interruption arm or continuous ART arm. Germline trimming cut 6 bases from V and 3 bases from J; bases unmatched to any gene: 8. Germline V gene lookup returns CDR1 MNHEY and CDR2 SVGEGT. The CDR3 sequence is 16 residues long. This sample is part of a study of HIV-infected children after antiretroviral therapy interruption. Overall study: Children were on planned treatment interruption or continuous treatment. Continuous-treatment samples came from weeks 0, 48 and 150.

The chain is built from TRBV6-2 or TRBV6-3 and TRBJ2-7, with 13 bases lining up with TRBD2. This TCR derives from a pool of human donors with HIV. Sequenced here: CD45RA+ CD4+ T cells from PBMCs, pooled from several time points, sampled from a donor given antiretroviral therapy, either interrupted or continuous. Sample subset: naive CD4+ CD45RA+ CD45RO- T cells. CDR3: CASSLRLAGGNYEQYF. The CDR3, as DNA: TGTGCCAGCAGCCTCCGACTAGCGGGGGGAAACTACGAGCAGTACTTC.